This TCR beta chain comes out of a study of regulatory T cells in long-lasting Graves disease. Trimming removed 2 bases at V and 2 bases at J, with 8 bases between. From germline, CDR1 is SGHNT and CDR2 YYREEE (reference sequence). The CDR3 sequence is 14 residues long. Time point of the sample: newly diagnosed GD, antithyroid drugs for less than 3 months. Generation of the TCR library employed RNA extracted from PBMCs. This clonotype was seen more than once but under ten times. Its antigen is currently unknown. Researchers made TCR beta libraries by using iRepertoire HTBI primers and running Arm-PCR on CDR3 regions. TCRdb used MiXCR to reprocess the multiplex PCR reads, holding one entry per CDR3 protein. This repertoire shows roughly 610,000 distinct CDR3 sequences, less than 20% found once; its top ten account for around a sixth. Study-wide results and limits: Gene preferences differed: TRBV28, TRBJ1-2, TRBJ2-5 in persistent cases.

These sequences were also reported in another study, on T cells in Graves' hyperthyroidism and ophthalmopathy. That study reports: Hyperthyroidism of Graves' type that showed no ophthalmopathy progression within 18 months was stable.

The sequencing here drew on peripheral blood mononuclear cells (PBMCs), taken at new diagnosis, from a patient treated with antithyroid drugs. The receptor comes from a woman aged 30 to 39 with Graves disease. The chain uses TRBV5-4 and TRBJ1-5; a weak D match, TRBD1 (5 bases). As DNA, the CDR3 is TGTGCCAGCAGCTTTCAGGGACGCAATCAGCCCCAGCATTTT. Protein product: CASSFQGRNQPQHF. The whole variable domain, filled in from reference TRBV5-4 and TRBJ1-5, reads ETGVTQSPTHLIKTRGQQVTLRCSSQSGHNTVSWYQQALGQGPQFIFQYYREEENGRGNFPPRFSGLQFPNYSSELNVNALELDDSALYLCASSFQGRNQPQHFGDGTRLSIL.